Here is one T cell receptor beta chain with its context. Regions amplified from RNA transcripts were the TCR beta CDR3 regions. Using the HTBI primer set, a first-round RT-PCR was run on the TCR CDR3. TCRdb itself ran the multiplex PCR reads through MiXCR, one entry per CDR3 protein. Among some 560,000 distinct CDR3 sequences listed, roughly 15% were seen once. This entry belongs to a study of T cells in Graves' hyperthyroidism and ophthalmopathy. Study context: Specimen type is peripheral blood, collected at initial diagnosis prior to any treatment.

This CDR3 contains 15 residues. Germline values: CDR1 WSHSY, CDR2 SAAADI. Trimming took off 2 bases at V and 2 bases at J, with 10 bases between the two ends. Patients between 18 and 65 years old had hyperthyroidism, newly diagnosed and lasting under 2 months. The chain combines TRBV10-2 with TRBJ1-5; TRBD1 is a possible D gene (6 bases). Sequenced sample: blood. The TCR was taken from a woman in her thirties or forties with Graves' hyperthyroidism. The CDR3 DNA sequence: TGCGCCAGCAGTGAGAGGGGGGATCGCAATCAGCCCCAGCATTTT. Protein: CASSERGDRNQPQHF.